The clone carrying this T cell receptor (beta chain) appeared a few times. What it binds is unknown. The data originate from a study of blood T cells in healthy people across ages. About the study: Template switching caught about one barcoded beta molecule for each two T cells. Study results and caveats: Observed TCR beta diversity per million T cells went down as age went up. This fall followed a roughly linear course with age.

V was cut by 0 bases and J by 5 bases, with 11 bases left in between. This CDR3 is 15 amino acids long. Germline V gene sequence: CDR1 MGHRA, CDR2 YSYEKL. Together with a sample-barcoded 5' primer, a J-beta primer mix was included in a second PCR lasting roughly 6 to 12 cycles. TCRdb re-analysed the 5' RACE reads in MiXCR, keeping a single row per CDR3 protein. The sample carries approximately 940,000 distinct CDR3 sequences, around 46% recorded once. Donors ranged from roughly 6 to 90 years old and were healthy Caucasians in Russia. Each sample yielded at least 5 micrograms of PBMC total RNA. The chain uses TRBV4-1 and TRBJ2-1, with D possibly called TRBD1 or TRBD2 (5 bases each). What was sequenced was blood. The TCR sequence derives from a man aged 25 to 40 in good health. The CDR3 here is CASSQEGVDDNEQFF. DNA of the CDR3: TGCGCCAGCAGCCAAGAGGGGGTGGATGACAATGAGCAGTTCTTC.